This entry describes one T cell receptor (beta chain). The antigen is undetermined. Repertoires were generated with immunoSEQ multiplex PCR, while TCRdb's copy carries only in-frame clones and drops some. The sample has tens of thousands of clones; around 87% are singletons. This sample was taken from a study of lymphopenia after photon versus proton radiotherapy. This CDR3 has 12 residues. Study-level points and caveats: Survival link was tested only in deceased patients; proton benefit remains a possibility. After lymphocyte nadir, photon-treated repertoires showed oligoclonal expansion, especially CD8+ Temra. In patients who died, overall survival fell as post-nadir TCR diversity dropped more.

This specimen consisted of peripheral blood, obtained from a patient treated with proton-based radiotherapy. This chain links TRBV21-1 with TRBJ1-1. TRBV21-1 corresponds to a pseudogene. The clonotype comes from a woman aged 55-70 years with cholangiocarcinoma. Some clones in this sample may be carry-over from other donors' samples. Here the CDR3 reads CASSRRNTEAFF. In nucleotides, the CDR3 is TGTGCCAGCAGCAGGAGGAACACTGAAGCTTTCTTT.